Following are 9 T cell receptor beta chains from one sample sequenced in a study of radiation and T cells in renal cell carcinoma. Sequencing used immunoSEQ multiplex PCR; TCRdb keeps in-frame clones, though not all of them. The sample holds about 22,000 clones; around 52% are singletons and the top ten take more than 15%. Treatment defined: 15 Gy SBRT to primary tumor, nephrectomy 4 weeks later. Specimen: tumor tissue, collected from a patient whose treatment included radiotherapy and nephrectomy. These TCRs come from a woman aged 45-60 years with renal cell carcinoma.

This clone has only a few counts. The V gene is TRBV10-3, the J gene TRBJ1-2, with 8 bases lining up with TRBD1. Trimming removed 8 bases from V and 5 bases from J; junction bases left unmatched: 4. This CDR3 spans 12 amino acids. CDR1 and CDR2 (germline): ENHRY, SYGVKD. CDR3 bases: TGTGCCATCTTTCGACAGGGGTATGGCTACACCTTC. Protein sequence: CAIFRQGYGYTF.

This clone qualifies as medium-sized. This chain connects TRBV4-1 to TRBJ1-2, with TRBD1 matching 7 bases. There are 17 residues in the CDR3. The junction had 16 bases not matched to a gene; V was cut back by 2 bases and J by 7 bases. The germline gives CDR1 MGHRA, CDR2 YSYEKL. The CDR3 nucleotides read TGCGCCAGCAGCCAAAGAGGAGGGGGCGCTTCAGAAGGTGGCTACACCTTC. It encodes CASSQRGGGASEGGYTF.

This clone was recorded at least ten times. V gene TRBV6-1 combines with J gene TRBJ1-2; 9 positions agree with TRBD1. V lost 3 bases to trimming and J lost 4 bases; unmatched junction nucleotides: 3. There are 14 residues in the CDR3. Germline values: CDR1 MNHNS, CDR2 SASEGT. CDR3 loop: CASSETDRGYGYTF. The CDR3 DNA sequence: TGTGCCAGCAGTGAGACGGACAGGGGCTATGGCTACACCTTC.

About this clone itself: The sample has other DNA sequences that encode this CDR3 too. The genes are TRBV6-5 and TRBJ1-5; 7 bases agree with TRBD1. Looked up from germline, CDR1 is MNHEY and CDR2 is SVGAGI. The trim removed 6 bases at V and 4 bases at J, leaving 6 bases unmatched. The CDR3 loop spans 14 amino acids. The CDR3 DNA is TGTGCCAGCAGGCGGACAGGTCGAAATCAGCCCCAGCATTTT. Translating gives CASRRTGRNQPQHF.

This clone was detected only a few times. The gene calls are TRBV2 and TRBJ2-3; 8 bases map to TRBD1. CDR3 length: 18 amino acids. Germline V gene sequence: CDR1 SNHLY, CDR2 FYNNEI. Losses at the gene ends were 9 bases for V and 6 bases for J; bases not matched to a gene: 23. The CDR3 loop reads CARTPGGESPLPLDTQYF. CDR3 DNA: TGTGCCAGAACCCCAGGGGGCGAGAGTCCTCTCCCGCTGGATACGCAGTATTTT.

The chain couples TRBV19 to TRBJ2-7; D is undetermined. This CDR3 is built from 13 residues. The germline V gene has CDR1 LNHDA and CDR2 SQIVND (reference sequence). The germline V and J ends were trimmed by 5 bases and 2 bases, with 10 bases remaining between them. CDR3: CASSSLTTYEQYF. CDR3 nucleotides: TGTGCCAGTAGTTCCCTCACCACCTACGAGCAGTACTTC. Variable domain in full (rest from reference TRBV19 and TRBJ2-7): DGGITQSPKYLFRKEGQNVTLSCEQNLNHDAMYWYRQDPGQGLRLIYYSQIVNDFQKGDIAEGYSVSREKKESFPLTVTSAQKNPTAFYLCASSSLTTYEQYFGPGTRLTVT.

This chain links TRBV6-5 with TRBJ2-7, with TRBD1 identical over 12 bases. The germline gives CDR1 MNHEY, CDR2 SVGAGI. V lost 6 bases and J lost 7; bases outside the gene matches: 4. This CDR3 is 13 amino acids long. The chain's CDR3 is CASSRDRGQEQYF. In DNA, the CDR3 is TGTGCCAGCAGCCGGGACAGGGGGCAGGAGCAGTACTTC.

This clone was counted between two and nine times. The chain is built from TRBV30 and TRBJ1-1; the D is unclear. CDR1 and CDR2 from the germline V gene are GTSNPN and SVGIG (reference sequence). Between the trimmed V and J ends, which lost 8 bases and 1 base, there was a span of 8 bases. The CDR3 length is 11 residues. The CDR3 is CAGKANTEAFF. The CDR3 DNA sequence: TGTGCCGGGAAGGCGAACACTGAAGCTTTCTTT.

This clone came up a few times. The chain joins TRBV7-3 to TRBJ2-1; 11 nucleotides agree with TRBD1. V was clipped by 5 bases and J by 9 bases; unmatched bases: 3. Germline CDR1 and CDR2: SGHTA and FQGTGA. This CDR3 spans 13 amino acids. CDR3 protein: CASSTGTGGEQFF. CDR3 DNA sequence: TGTGCCAGCAGCACCGGGACAGGGGGTGAGCAGTTCTTC.